This entry features one TCR beta chain sequence. The antigen is unknown. Specified treatment: about 20 received Ad26.COV2.S at low or high dose, single or two shots; roughly five received placebo; per-sample allocation not given. Repertoires come from day 63 after the first vaccine or placebo injection. Recruitment in Boston yielded a donor of adult age, 18-55 years. TCRdb keeps only in-frame clones here, not all; method: immunoSEQ multiplex PCR. The repertoire consists of hundreds of thousands of clones, with about 87% occurring once and the leading ten covering 6.4%. This entry comes from a study of Ad26.COV2.S vaccination and SARS-CoV-2 variants. Study-level background: Ad26.COV2.S, an intramuscular injection, was given once or twice 56 days apart.

The CDR3 runs 13 residues. CDR1 and CDR2 from the germline V gene are SGHAT and FQNNGV. V was cut by 1 base and J by 4 bases, with 5 bases left in between. General study points: Measurement of non-spike TCR breadth gave similar results in vaccine and placebo recipients. The TCR-based breadth and depth measures might underestimate overall T cell responses.

Here the sequenced sample was peripheral blood, taken in a trial of Ad26.COV2.S vaccine versus placebo. The chain has TRBV11-2 and TRBJ1-3; D is undetermined. This sequence was found in a person aged 18-65 years who received the Ad26.COV2.S COVID-19 vaccine or a placebo. The CDR3 spells CASSLAAGNTIYF. In nucleotides, the CDR3 is TGTGCCAGCAGCTTAGCGGCCGGAAACACCATATATTTT.